Sequencing of this TCR beta chain was carried out in a study of shared clonotypes between healthy human individuals. General study findings and limits: Represented diversity, genetic and exposure-history alike, was limited by few donors.

In the case of this clone: What it recognizes is unknown.

Around 28,000 T cell genomes (around 320 ng DNA) went into each PBMC replicate. Sequencing used immunoSEQ multiplex PCR; TCRdb keeps in-frame clones, though not all of them. Among nearly 500,000 clones listed, less than 80% were seen once. The germline CDR1 and CDR2 sequences are MNHNS and SASEGT. V lost 3 bases, J lost 3 bases, and 15 bases lay in between. The CDR3 covers 16 residues. Healthy and HIV-negative, the adult donors had no recent acute infections or vaccinations. The sample comprised PBMCs. The chain carries TRBV6-1 and TRBJ2-1, with D perhaps TRBD1 (6 bases). This sequence originates from a woman aged 40 to 55 in good health. Some clones in this sample may be carry-over from other donors' samples. The CDR3 DNA reads TGTGCCAGCAGTGAGGAGACAGGCGAACTCTACAATGAGCAGTTCTTC. Protein: CASSEETGELYNEQFF.